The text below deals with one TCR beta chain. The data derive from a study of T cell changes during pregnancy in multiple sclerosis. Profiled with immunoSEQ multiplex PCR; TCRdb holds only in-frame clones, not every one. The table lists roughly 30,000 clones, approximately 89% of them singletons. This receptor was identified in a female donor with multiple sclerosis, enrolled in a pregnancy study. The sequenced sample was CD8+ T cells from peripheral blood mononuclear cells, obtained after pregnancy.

The DNA of the CDR3 is TGTGCCAGCAGCTTATCGGGCGGGAGCGGAGAGACCCAGTACTTC. Amino acid sequence: CASSLSGGSGETQYF. This chain connects TRBV7-3 to TRBJ2-5; 7 bases are shared with TRBD2. CDR1 and CDR2 from the germline V gene are SGHTA and FQGTGA. J was trimmed by 4 bases and V by 2 bases; bases with no gene match: 7. CDR3 length: 15 amino acids.